This TCR beta chain appears in the sequencing data of a study of blood T cell repertoires in COVID-19. Study in general: Sources were T cells, B-cell-depleted T cells, or PBMCs; the material itself was cDNA or gDNA.

Original methodology: Amplified reference gene primers provided the basis for estimating nucleated cell counts. The protocol was immunoSEQ multiplex PCR, while the TCRdb copy is restricted to in-frame clones and leaves out a portion. Clone size and V and J calls were adopted from that table, with D and trimming inferred from the DNA. The table has about 200,000 clones, 85% seen once; the top ten hold 18%. There are 14 residues in the CDR3. Looked up from germline, CDR1 is SGHTA and CDR2 is FQGNSA. V was shortened by 0 bases and J by 3 bases, with 6 bases between the two germline ends. The study drew participants aged roughly 18 to 89 years from some 24 US areas. Donors in Cohort 3 counted as recovered after two negative PCRs, clearance, or symptom resolution. This clone has a single count.

This chain uses TRBV7-2 with TRBJ1-3, with a possible D match to TRBD1 (5 bases). The sequenced sample consisted of PBMCs or T cells enriched from blood (not recorded which). This TCR came from a man aged 40-50 years who had recovered from COVID-19. The CDR3 reads CASSLAGGGNTIYF. CDR3 DNA: TGTGCCAGCAGCTTAGCCGGGGGTGGAAACACCATATATTTT.